The rows below give T cell receptor beta chains drawn from one sample of a study of response to subunit inactivated influenza vaccine. TCRdb analysed the RT-PCR reads with MiXCR anew, one entry per CDR3 protein. Among 650,000 to 800,000 distinct CDR3 sequences listed, approximately 15% were seen once. The material was PBMCs from blood, obtained less than 15 days before vaccination. The source of these receptors is a man aged 45 to 65 who received an inactivated influenza vaccine. The CDR3 runs from the conserved cysteine through the conserved F or W. A D gene is named only where the DNA matches it firmly. Only part of the rows carry a size: once, few, many, or a class if the clone is expanded.

D,V,size,J,CDR3,DNA
TRBD1,TRBV6-2/TRBV6-3,-,TRBJ2-1,CASSTPWDRVYNEQFF,TGTGCCAGCAGTACACCGTGGGACAGGGTATACAATGAGCAGTTCTTC
TRBD2,TRBV20-1,few,TRBJ2-1,CSAPLSGRGEQFF,TGCAGTGCTCCTTTAAGCGGGAGGGGTGAGCAGTTCTTC
TRBD2,TRBV7-8,-,TRBJ2-1,CASSYGLAAHNEQFF,TGTGCCAGCAGCTACGGACTAGCGGCCCACAATGAGCAGTTCTTC
-,TRBV15,-,TRBJ1-4,CATSREGATNEKLFF,TGTGCCACCAGCAGAGAGGGCGCAACTAATGAAAAACTGTTTTTT
-,TRBV7-2,-,TRBJ1-2,CATRAGQSRYGYTF,TGTGCCACCCGGGCCGGACAGAGCCGGTATGGCTACACCTTC
-,TRBV11-2,few,TRBJ2-1,CASSFDYSSYNEQFF,TGTGCCAGCAGCTTTGATTATAGCTCCTACAATGAGCAGTTCTTC
-,TRBV10-3,-,TRBJ2-7,CAISPQGSYEQYF,TGTGCCATCAGTCCACAGGGCTCCTACGAGCAGTACTTC
-,TRBV12-3/TRBV12-4,-,TRBJ2-1,CASRPDTTDHEQFF,TGTGCCAGCAGGCCGGACACTACGGACCATGAGCAGTTCTTC
-,TRBV2,-,TRBJ2-5,CASSTSGAPAETQYF,TGTGCCAGCAGTACCTCCGGGGCCCCGGCGGAGACCCAGTACTTC
-,TRBV5-1,many,TRBJ2-4,CASSSRGVLAKNIQYF,TGCGCCAGCAGCTCCAGGGGAGTACTAGCCAAAAACATTCAGTACTTC
-,TRBV6-5,once,TRBJ2-5,CASSSPLLAGGPQGTQYF,TGTGCCAGCAGTTCCCCCCTCCTGGCAGGTGGCCCCCAGGGGACCCAGTACTTC
-,TRBV7-6,few,TRBJ1-1,CASSLGPPPKNTEAFF,TGTGCCAGCAGCTTAGGACCCCCACCGAAGAACACTGAAGCTTTCTTT